This T cell receptor beta chain was sequenced in a study of shared clonotypes between healthy human individuals. V was cut by 0 bases and J by 8 bases, with 15 bases left in between. The CDR3 consists of 15 residues. The germline CDR1 and CDR2 sequences are SGDLS and YYNGEE. Original methodology: With immunoSEQ giving junction-only sequences and no quality scores, filtering differed. The assay was immunoSEQ multiplex PCR, and TCRdb's table has in-frame clones only and misses some. That table furnishes V, J and clone size, whereas the DNA furnished D and trimming. The sample records roughly 510,000 clones, over 60% being singletons. Donors had no recently reported acute infections or vaccinations and were HIV-negative.

V usage is TRBV9 and J usage is TRBJ2-1; a possible D gene is TRBD1 (6 bases). The sample comprised PBMCs. This sequence originates from a woman in her forties in good health. Some clones in this sample may be carry-over from other donors' samples. CDR3 bases: TGTGCCAGCAGCGTAGCCGCAGGGGCGGTAGATGAGCAGTTCTTC. It specifies CASSVAAGAVDEQFF.